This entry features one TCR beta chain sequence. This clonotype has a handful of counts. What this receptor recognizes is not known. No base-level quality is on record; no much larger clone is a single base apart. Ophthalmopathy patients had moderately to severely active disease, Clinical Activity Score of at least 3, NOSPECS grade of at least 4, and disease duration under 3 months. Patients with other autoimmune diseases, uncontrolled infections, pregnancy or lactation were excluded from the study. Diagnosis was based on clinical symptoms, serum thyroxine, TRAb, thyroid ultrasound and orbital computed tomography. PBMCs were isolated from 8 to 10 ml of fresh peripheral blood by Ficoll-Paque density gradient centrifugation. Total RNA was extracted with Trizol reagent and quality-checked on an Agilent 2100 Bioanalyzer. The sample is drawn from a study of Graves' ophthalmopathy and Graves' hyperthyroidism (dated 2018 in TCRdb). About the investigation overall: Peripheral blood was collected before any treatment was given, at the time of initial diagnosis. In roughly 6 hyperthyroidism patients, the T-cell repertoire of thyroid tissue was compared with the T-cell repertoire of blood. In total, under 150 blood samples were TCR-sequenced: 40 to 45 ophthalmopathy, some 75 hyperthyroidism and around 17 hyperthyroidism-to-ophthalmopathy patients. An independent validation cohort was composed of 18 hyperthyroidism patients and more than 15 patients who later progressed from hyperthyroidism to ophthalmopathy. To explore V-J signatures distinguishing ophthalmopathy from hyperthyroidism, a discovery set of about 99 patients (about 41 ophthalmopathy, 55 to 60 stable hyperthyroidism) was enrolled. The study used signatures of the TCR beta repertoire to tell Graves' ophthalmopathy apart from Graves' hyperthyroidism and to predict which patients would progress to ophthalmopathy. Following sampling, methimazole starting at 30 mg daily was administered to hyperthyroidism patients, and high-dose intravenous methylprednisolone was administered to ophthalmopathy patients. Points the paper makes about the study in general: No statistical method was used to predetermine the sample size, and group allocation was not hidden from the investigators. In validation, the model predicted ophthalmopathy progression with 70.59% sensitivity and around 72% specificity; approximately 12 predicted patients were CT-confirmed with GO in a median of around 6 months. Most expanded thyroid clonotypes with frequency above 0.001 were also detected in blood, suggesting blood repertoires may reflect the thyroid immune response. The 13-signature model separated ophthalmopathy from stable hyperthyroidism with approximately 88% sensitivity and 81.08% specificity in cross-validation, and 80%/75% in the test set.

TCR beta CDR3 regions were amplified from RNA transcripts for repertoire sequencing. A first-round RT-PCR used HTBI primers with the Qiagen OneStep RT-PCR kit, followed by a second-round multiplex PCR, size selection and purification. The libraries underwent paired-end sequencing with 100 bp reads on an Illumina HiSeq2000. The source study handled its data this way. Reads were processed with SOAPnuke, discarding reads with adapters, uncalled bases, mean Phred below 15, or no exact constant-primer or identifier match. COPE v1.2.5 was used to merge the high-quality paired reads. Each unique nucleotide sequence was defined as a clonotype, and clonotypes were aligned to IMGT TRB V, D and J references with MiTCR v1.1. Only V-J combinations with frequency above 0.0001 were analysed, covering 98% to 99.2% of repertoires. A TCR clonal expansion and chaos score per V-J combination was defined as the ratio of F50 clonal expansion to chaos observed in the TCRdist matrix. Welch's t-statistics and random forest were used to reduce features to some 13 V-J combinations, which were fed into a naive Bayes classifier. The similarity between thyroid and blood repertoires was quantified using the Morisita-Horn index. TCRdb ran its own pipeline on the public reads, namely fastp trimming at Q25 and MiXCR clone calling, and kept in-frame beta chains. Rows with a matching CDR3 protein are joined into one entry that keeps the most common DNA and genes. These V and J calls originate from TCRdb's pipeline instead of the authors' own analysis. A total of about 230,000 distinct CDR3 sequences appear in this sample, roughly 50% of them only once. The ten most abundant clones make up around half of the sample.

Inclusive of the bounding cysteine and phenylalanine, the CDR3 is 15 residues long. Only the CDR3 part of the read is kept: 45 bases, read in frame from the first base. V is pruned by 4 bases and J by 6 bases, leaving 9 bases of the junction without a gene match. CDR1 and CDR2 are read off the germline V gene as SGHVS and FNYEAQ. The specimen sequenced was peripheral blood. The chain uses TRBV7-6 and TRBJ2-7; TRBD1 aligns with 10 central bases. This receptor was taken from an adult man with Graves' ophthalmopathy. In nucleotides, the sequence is TGTGCCAGCAGCTGGGAACCCGGGACAGGGGTCGAGCAGTACTTC. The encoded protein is CASSWEPGTGVEQYF.